The rows below give T cell receptor beta chains drawn from one sample of a study of persistence of HIV-infected CD4 T cells. Profiled with immunoSEQ multiplex PCR; TCRdb holds only in-frame clones, not every one. The sample records about 13,000 clones, less than 70% being singletons. The antigens for these receptors are not known. The sample here was CD4+ T cells sorted from PBMCs after approximately 19-hour stimulation, taken from a patient who received antiretroviral therapy. The receptors shown here come from an adult man with HIV who was CMV-seropositive. The CDR3 runs from the conserved cysteine through the conserved F or W. Each record gives: V gene, D gene, clone size, J gene, CDR3 DNA, CDR3 protein. D genes are given only for firm matches. Clone size is given for some rows only: seen once, a few or many times, or a class if the clone is expanded.

TRBV6-5,.,.,TRBJ1-2,TGTGCCAGCAGTTACAATTCGTTCTATGGCTACACCTTC,CASSYNSFYGYTF
TRBV27,.,few,TRBJ2-7,TGTGCCAGCAGTTTAATCTTGGACCGGCCGACAGTCTTTAGCTCCTACGAGCAGTACTTC,CASSLILDRPTVFSSYEQYF
TRBV4-2,.,.,TRBJ2-1,TGTGCCAGCAGCCAAGATGTGAAAACTGAGCAGTTCTTC,CASSQDVKTEQFF
TRBV9,.,few,TRBJ1-1,TGTGCCAGCAGCGTAGGAGGGGAGAACACTGAAGCTTTCTTT,CASSVGGENTEAFF
TRBV14,.,medium-sized,TRBJ1-1,TGTGCCAGCAGCCCTGTGGGATCCCCGAACACTGAAGCTTTCTTT,CASSPVGSPNTEAFF
TRBV3-1/TRBV3-2,.,.,TRBJ1-6,TGTGCCAGCAGCCCACTACAGGGAAGCTCCTATAATTCACCCCTCCACTTT,CASSPLQGSSYNSPLHF
TRBV19,.,.,TRBJ1-3,TGTGCCAGTAGTATTGGACGGCTCTCTGGAAACACCATATATTTT,CASSIGRLSGNTIYF
TRBV3-1/TRBV3-2,.,once,TRBJ1-5,TGTGCCAGCAGCCAAGGGGTGGGAAATCAGCCCCAGCATTTT,CASSQGVGNQPQHF
TRBV7-8,.,.,TRBJ1-1,TGTGCCAGCAGCCCACGGGAATCGAACACTGAAGCTTTCTTT,CASSPRESNTEAFF
TRBV6-5,.,.,TRBJ2-7,TGTGCCAGCAGGCCGGGACTGCGGAACGAGCAGTACTTC,CASRPGLRNEQYF
TRBV2,.,.,TRBJ1-4,TGTGCCAGCAGCGCCGCGGGACGGAACAATGAAAAACTGTTTTTT,CASSAAGRNNEKLFF
TRBV12-3/TRBV12-4,.,few,TRBJ1-3,TGTGCCAGCAGTTTCAACACTGGAAACACCATATATTTT,CASSFNTGNTIYF
TRBV28,.,.,TRBJ1-6,TGTGCCAGCAGTTTGGGGCAACCCCTCCACTTT,CASSLGQPLHF
TRBV19,.,.,TRBJ1-2,TGTGCCAGTACAACTTCTAACTATGGCTACACCTTC,CASTTSNYGYTF
TRBV14,.,.,TRBJ1-2,TGTGCCAGCAGCCAAGATAGAACCTCGGGCTATGGCTACACCTTC,CASSQDRTSGYGYTF
TRBV7-3,.,.,TRBJ1-1,TGTGCCAGCAGCCAGGACAGCATGAACACTGAAGCTTTCTTT,CASSQDSMNTEAFF
TRBV6-4,TRBD2,.,TRBJ2-5,TGTGCCAGCACCCCTTACAGGACTAGCGGGATAGATCAGTACTTC,CASTPYRTSGIDQYF
TRBV30,.,few,TRBJ1-5,TGTGCCTGGAGTATGGACTCAAAGGGCCAGCCCCAGCATTTT,CAWSMDSKGQPQHF
TRBV5-4,.,once,TRBJ1-4,TGTGCCAGCAGCCTTGGACCCTCATATAATGAAAAACTGTTTTTT,CASSLGPSYNEKLFF
TRBV28,.,.,TRBJ1-1,TGTGCCAGCAGTTTAGGGTTAGGCGGGGAGAACACTGAAGCTTTCTTT,CASSLGLGGENTEAFF
TRBV19,TRBD1,medium-sized,TRBJ2-7,TGTGCCAGTAATAACAGGGGGCAAAGGGAGCAGTACTTC,CASNNRGQREQYF
TRBV29-1,.,.,TRBJ2-2,TGCAGCGTTGATGGACGCTCGAACACCGGGGAGCTGTTTTTT,CSVDGRSNTGELFF
TRBV18,.,medium-sized,TRBJ1-5,TGTGCCAGCTCTTCCAGGGGACATTCGGGTGATCAGCCCCAGCATTTT,CASSSRGHSGDQPQHF
TRBV6-2/TRBV6-3,.,.,TRBJ2-2,TGTGCCAGCAGTTACTCAAGGAGGTCGAACACCGGGGAGCTGTTTTTT,CASSYSRRSNTGELFF
TRBV19,TRBD1,.,TRBJ2-2,TGTGCCAGTAGGGACAGGGGGACCGGGGAGCTGTTTTTT,CASRDRGTGELFF
TRBV29-1,.,.,TRBJ2-1,TGCAGCGTTGAAGGGCCAACCAGGAGCTCTACAGGCAATGAGCAGTTCTTC,CSVEGPTRSSTGNEQFF
TRBV5-5,.,.,TRBJ1-2,TGTGCCAGCAGCTTGGAGTCAGTCTATGGCTACACCTTC,CASSLESVYGYTF
TRBV18,.,.,TRBJ1-1,TGTGCCAGCTCCCAGCGGGGAGGCACTGAAGCTTTCTTT,CASSQRGGTEAFF
TRBV7-9,.,.,TRBJ1-5,TGTGCCAGCAGCTTAGCGATGGCAGGGAGCAATCAGCCCCAGCATTTT,CASSLAMAGSNQPQHF
TRBV7-2,.,few,TRBJ2-1,TGTGCCAGCAGCCCTCCGTTTAATGAGCAGTTCTTC,CASSPPFNEQFF
TRBV5-1,.,.,TRBJ2-6,TGCGCCAGCAGCTTGGGAGGGGGAGCTGGGGCCAACGTCCTGACTTTC,CASSLGGGAGANVLTF
TRBV24-1,.,.,TRBJ2-1,TGTGCCACCAGTGATCCGTCAGGGGGGAATGAGCAGTTCTTC,CATSDPSGGNEQFF
TRBV11-2,.,.,TRBJ1-1,TGTGCCAGCAGCTTTTCGGGATTCCGGAACACTGAAGCTTTCTTT,CASSFSGFRNTEAFF
TRBV19,.,.,TRBJ1-5,TGTGCCAGTAGTATGAAAGGGCCCAGCAATCAGCCCCAGCATTTT,CASSMKGPSNQPQHF
TRBV18,.,medium-sized,TRBJ1-2,TGTGCCAGCTCACCAAGCCAGGGCTATGGCTACACCTTC,CASSPSQGYGYTF
TRBV25-1,.,.,TRBJ1-1,TGTGCCAGCAGTGAATATGGGGTCGGCACTGAAGCTTTCTTT,CASSEYGVGTEAFF
TRBV29-1,.,.,TRBJ2-3,TGCAGCGTTGAAGTTCCCAATCGGACGCAGTATTTT,CSVEVPNRTQYF
TRBV5-1,.,few,TRBJ1-1,TGCGCCAGCAGCTTGGGGCGGGACACTGAAGCTTTCTTT,CASSLGRDTEAFF
TRBV6-4,TRBD2,.,TRBJ2-2,TGTGCCAGCAGCCAAGCCGGGACTAGCAACACCGGGGAGCTGTTTTTT,CASSQAGTSNTGELFF
TRBV6-1,TRBD2,.,TRBJ2-3,TGTGCCAGCAGTGCTCCTAGCGGGGGGGCGACAGATACGCAGTATTTT,CASSAPSGGATDTQYF
TRBV7-8,TRBD1,.,TRBJ1-5,TGTGCCAGCAGCGAGGAAGGGACAGGGGTTAATCAGCCCCAGCATTTT,CASSEEGTGVNQPQHF
TRBV3-1/TRBV3-2,.,.,TRBJ2-1,TGTGCCAGCAGCCAAGATCCCAGGGGCTACAATGAGCAGTTCTTC,CASSQDPRGYNEQFF
TRBV18,.,.,TRBJ1-5,TGTGCCAGCTCGCTTACTGTGCGGCAGCCCCAGCATTTT,CASSLTVRQPQHF
TRBV9,TRBD1,.,TRBJ1-1,TGTGCCAGCAGCGTAGTCCAGGGGGCGAACACTGAAGCTTTCTTT,CASSVVQGANTEAFF
TRBV7-9,.,.,TRBJ2-7,TGTGCCAGCAGCGGGGGGAAGTACGAGCAGTACTTC,CASSGGKYEQYF
TRBV27,TRBD1,.,TRBJ1-1,TGTGCCAGCAGTTTTACAGGGGCGATGAACACTGAAGCTTTCTTT,CASSFTGAMNTEAFF
TRBV7-9,.,.,TRBJ1-1,TGTGCCAGCAGCTTTTCGCACGGGAACACTGAAGCTTTCTTT,CASSFSHGNTEAFF
TRBV6-2/TRBV6-3,.,.,TRBJ1-2,TGTGCCAGCAGTCAGAACAGGGTCGGCTACACCTTC,CASSQNRVGYTF
TRBV29-1,.,.,TRBJ1-1,TGCAGCGTTGGGAGTAGTGGCACTGAAGCTTTCTTT,CSVGSSGTEAFF
TRBV18,.,few,TRBJ1-5,TGTGCCAGCTCACCGCAGGGAACGGGCAATCAGCCCCAGCATTTT,CASSPQGTGNQPQHF
TRBV6-5,.,few,TRBJ2-2,TGTGCCAGCAGTTACCAGTCGTGGACCGGGGAGCTGTTTTTT,CASSYQSWTGELFF
TRBV6-5,.,.,TRBJ1-1,TGTGCCAGCGGCCCGGGGGCGAAGACTGAAGCTTTCTTT,CASGPGAKTEAFF
TRBV6-1,.,.,TRBJ2-7,TGTGCCAGCAGTGAACAGGGCTGGGACTTCTCCTACGAGCAGTACTTC,CASSEQGWDFSYEQYF
TRBV21-1,.,.,TRBJ2-7,TGTGCCAGCAGCAAAGAAAGCTGGGACAGGGACAAGTGCGAGCAGTACTTC,CASSKESWDRDKCEQYF
TRBV3-1/TRBV3-2,.,few,TRBJ1-4,TGTGCCAGCAGCCAAGATAGGGGGGGAACTAATGAAAAACTGTTTTTT,CASSQDRGGTNEKLFF
TRBV6-4,.,.,TRBJ1-3,TGTGCCAGCAGTGAGGGGATGACGTACTCTGGAAACACCATATATTTT,CASSEGMTYSGNTIYF
TRBV7-2,.,.,TRBJ2-4,TGTGCCAGCAGCCCCAGCGAGACGGCGGCCAAAAACATTCAGTACTTC,CASSPSETAAKNIQYF
TRBV11-2,.,.,TRBJ1-2,TGTGCCAGCAGATCGGACAGCTCAAACTATGGCTACACCTTC,CASRSDSSNYGYTF